This TCR beta chain emerged from a study of shared clonotypes between healthy human individuals (TCRdb year 2020). For the study in its entirety: The cohort comprised a couple of women and a few men aged 18 to 49 years. For each donor, CD4 naive and CD4 memory were each given three plates, CD8 naive was given two plates, and CD8 memory was given one plate. Blood TCR repertoires of roughly 5 healthy adults were deeply sequenced to estimate repertoire size and the extent of clonotype sharing between individuals. Libraries were prepared and TCR repertoires were sequenced by different laboratories using diverse techniques, in order to increase sequencing depth and limit assay-specific biases. Each donor's leukapheresis produced roughly between about 0.9 and 9.5 billion PBMCs.

Based on the germline V gene, the CDR1 and CDR2 sequences are SGHNT and YENEEA. Spanning cysteine to phenylalanine, the CDR3 consists of 16 amino acids. This entry keeps only the CDR3 DNA: 48 bases, framed from base 1. Trimming removed 3 bases from V and 7 bases from J; the gene matches leave 8 bases unexplained. This clone was seen only a few times. Its antigen is still unknown. Base qualities are not provided; no much larger clone lies one nucleotide away. Study-wide findings and limitations: Based on pairwise subsampling, the degree of clonotype sharing among donors was expected to be affected by sequencing depth. Higher generation probabilities were observed for clonotypes shared by all four sorted-subset donors than for non-shared clonotypes. Even with the large sequencing depth, rarefaction of the sorted-subset datasets indicated that sequencing was incomplete. Naive subsets generally had larger estimated clonotype richness than memory subsets. Sampling was restricted to blood, and TCR repertoires in tissue are likely to differ from TCR repertoires in blood. When several donors were compared, the shared fraction of clonotypes was about 5.5% for naive CD4, 3.5% to 4% for naive CD8, roughly 2.3% for memory CD4, and 0.35% to 0.5% for memory CD8. The genetic and exposure-history diversity represented was limited by the small number of donors.

Using the deep immunoSEQ assay, TCR CDR3 regions were amplified from genomic DNA by multiplex PCR. Extracted genomic DNA from each cell subset was distributed evenly across all wells of several immunoSEQ 96-well plates, and each plate was treated as a replicate. Each replicate PCR for sorted subsets received about 220 ng genomic DNA, equal to around 32,000 T cell genomes. The purified libraries were quantified using a Qubit 3.0 fluorometer, sized with a Bioanalyzer 2100, and then quantified again using the KAPA Library Quantification kit. A separate single-read 150-cycle Illumina NextSeq 550 flow cell was used to sequence each immunoSEQ 96-well plate. Per the original workflow: Because the immunoSEQ output held only junctional sequences and lacked quality scores, the filtering could not match the filtering applied to full-length reads. To assign V/J genes and CDR3, sequences were annotated against IMGT germline references using PyIR, a Python wrapper for IgBLAST v1.9. Any read was removed if the V/J assignment was weak (E-value above 1e-6), the CDR3 was missing, or the read contained stop codons, out-of-frame junctions, or ambiguous translated residues. A V3J clonotype was defined by an identical inferred V gene, J gene, and CDR3 amino acid sequence. Percentage overlap between repertoires was calculated by dividing the number of shared unique clonotypes by the size of the smaller repertoire. Three approaches were used to assess repertoire richness: RTK rarefaction, the Chao1 estimator, and Recon v2.1 estimates of unobserved clonotypes. Generation probabilities were computed with OLGA for all TCRbeta clonotypes obtained by the gDNA method from several donors. TCRdb mirrors the immuneACCESS table, restricted to in-frame sequences. Some clones are absent from its copies; in checked studies, under half trace to an unresolved V gene, and the reason for the others is unknown. That table gives V, J and clone size, and the DNA gave D and trimming. The sample table records 900,000 to 1,200,000 clones; more than 75% of these occur just once. The ten largest clones capture 0.55% to 0.7% of the sample.

The donors were healthy, HIV-negative adults who had no recently reported acute infections or vaccinations. All donors were Caucasian adults living in Nashville, Tennessee, USA. CD4+ T cells were enriched by magnetic negative selection; naive cells were then positively selected on CD45RA, and the negative fraction formed the memory subset. After blood collection by leukapheresis, PBMCs were isolated using Ficoll-Histopaque density gradient centrifugation and then cryopreserved in the vapor phase of liquid nitrogen. Analytical flow cytometry was used to check the purity and quantity of each magnetically sorted T cell population. Genomic DNA was isolated from each sorted fraction and quantified by UV absorbance on a Nanodrop 2000c.

The TCR originated in a young man in good health. Some clones in this sample may be carry-over from other donors' samples. Source material: memory CD4+ T cells from PBMCs. The meaning of the sample's cell subset or site label: CD45RA-negative fraction. The chain couples TRBV11-3 to TRBJ2-1; 11 bases in between match TRBD2. In nucleotides, the sequence is TGTGCCAGCAGCTTTAGCGGGAGGGCCAAGGCGAATGAGCAGTTCTTC. It encodes CASSFSGRAKANEQFF.